These 15 T cell receptor beta chains came from one sample sequenced in a study of neurological immune-mediated disorders. One entry per CDR3 protein results from TCRdb running MiXCR on the 5' RACE reads. The repertoire holds 65,000 to 90,000 distinct CDR3 sequences, with approximately 5% as singletons. The source material was PBMCs. Every receptor here comes from a woman aged 30 to 39 with multiple sclerosis.

This clonotype has a count of ten or more. V is TRBV20-1 and J is TRBJ1-5; possible D gene TRBD1, 5 bases. Trimming shortened V by 1 base and J by 0 bases, and 10 bases separated the two germline ends. This CDR3 has 15 residues. Germline CDR1 and CDR2: DFQATT and SNEGSKA (reference sequence). CDR3 protein: CSARGGGNSNQPQHF. Written as DNA, the CDR3 is TGCAGTGCTAGAGGGGGCGGCAATAGCAATCAGCCCCAGCATTTT.

This clonotype appeared many times. The rearrangement uses TRBV28 and TRBJ2-1; D gene ambiguous. Per the germline V gene, CDR1 is MDHEN and CDR2 is SYDVKM. V lost 3 bases and J 3 bases, leaving 3 bases between the germline ends. The CDR3 sequence is 12 residues long. Here the CDR3 reads CASSFFYNEQFF. The CDR3 nucleotides read TGTGCCAGCAGTTTCTTCTACAATGAGCAGTTCTTC.

This clonotype was counted many times. The chain's CDR3 is CSATSGNVDEQFF. CDR3 bases: TGCAGTGCTACTTCCGGGAATGTCGATGAGCAGTTCTTC. The chain employs TRBV20-1 and TRBJ2-1; TRBD2 is a possible D gene (5 bases). V was pared by 4 bases and J by 8 bases, with 15 bases between. This CDR3 has 13 residues. CDR1 is DFQATT, CDR2 SNEGSKA, per germline (reference sequence).

This clonotype was observed at least ten times. The chain has TRBV6-5 and TRBJ2-2, with D uncertain. Per the germline V gene, CDR1 is MNHEY and CDR2 is SVGAGI. CDR3 length: 12 amino acids. V lost 7 bases, J lost 6 bases, and 9 bases lay in between. CDR3 DNA: TGTGCCAGCACGAGTCTAGCCGGGGAGCTGTTTTTT. Protein product: CASTSLAGELFF.

This clonotype has at least ten counts. This rearrangement joins TRBV5-1 to TRBJ2-3, with D hard to call. CDR3 length: 13 residues. The V gene's germline CDR1 is SGHRS and CDR2 YFSETQ. V shed 1 base and J shed 2 bases, with 5 bases lying between them. This chain's CDR3 is CASSLLSTDTQYF. Written as DNA, the CDR3 is TGCGCCAGCAGCTTGTTATCCACAGATACGCAGTATTTT.

This clonotype was picked up many times. V usage is TRBV5-1 and J usage is TRBJ1-2, with a tentative D call TRBD1 (5 bases). Trimming removed 0 bases at V and 6 bases at J, with 18 bases between. Germline lookup yields CDR1 SGHRS and CDR2 YFSETQ. This CDR3 is built from 16 residues. CDR3 sequence (DNA): TGCGCCAGCAGCTTGGCCGGCGGCCGGACACACCATGGCTACACCTTC. It encodes CASSLAGGRTHHGYTF.

As regards this clonotype: A much more abundant neighbour one base away suggests this may be a read error. The V gene is TRBV12-3 or TRBV12-4, the J gene TRBJ1-6, with 10 nucleotides matching TRBD1. CDR3 length: 14 amino acids. This CDR3 is CASSSGQGNSPLNF. In DNA form, the CDR3 reads TGTGCCAGCAGTTCGGGACAGGGGAATTCACCCCTCAACTTT.

This clonotype was detected many times. Mismatch with germline at one junction end may stem from a read error. V and J are TRBV28 and TRBJ2-7; 9 bases are a match to TRBD2. The CDR3 has 15 residues. Germline loops: CDR1 MDHEN, CDR2 SYDVKM. The CDR3 sequence: CASSVPGTSSHEQYF. The CDR3 region has the DNA TGTGCCAGCAGTGTCCCCGGGACTAGCTCCCACGAGCAGTACTTC.

This clonotype was detected ten times or more. The J gene is TRBJ1-1, the V gene TRBV12-3 or TRBV12-4; D gene ambiguous. The CDR3 consists of 14 residues. V shed 8 bases and J shed 3 bases, with 16 bases lying between them. CDR3 amino acids: CASSHLGGDTEAFF. CDR3 coding DNA: TGTGCCAGCTCCCACCTAGGCGGGGACACTGAAGCTTTCTTT.

The V call is TRBV20-1, the J call TRBJ1-1, with D possibly TRBD1 on 5 matching bases. The V gene lost 6 bases and the J gene lost 6 bases, with 17 bases spanning the gap. This CDR3 spans 13 amino acids. In germline, CDR1 is DFQATT, CDR2 SNEGSKA (reference sequence). The CDR3 nucleotides read TGCAGTGCGACCCCGGGGCAGGGCGCTGAAGCTTTCTTT. Protein: CSATPGQGAEAFF.

The table lists this clonotype with a few counts. The V gene is TRBV7-8, the J gene TRBJ2-2; the D is unclear. This CDR3 has 14 residues. V was shortened by 5 bases and J by 7 bases, with 14 bases between the two germline ends. Germline CDR1 and CDR2: SGHVS and FQNEAQ. The CDR3 bases are TGTGCCAGCAGCCGCTCTAGAATGCTCGGGGAGCTGTTTTTT. Amino acids: CASSRSRMLGELFF.

This clonotype was observed at least ten times. The genes are TRBV24-1 and TRBJ2-3, with TRBD2 matching 9 bases. CDR1 and CDR2 from the germline V gene are KGHDR and SFDVKD. Unmatched junction bases numbered 7, after V lost 3 bases and J lost 7 bases. This CDR3 comprises 15 residues. CDR3 DNA sequence: TGTGCCACCAGTGATCCCTCGCGGGGGGGCAATACGCAGTATTTT. Residues: CATSDPSRGGNTQYF.

This clonotype has ten or more counts. The V and J genes are TRBV19 and TRBJ1-1, with D perhaps TRBD1 (6 bases). V lost 7 bases, J lost 0 bases, and 18 bases lay in between. CDR3 length: 16 amino acids. Germline CDR1 and CDR2: LNHDA and SQIVND (reference sequence). CDR3: CASTFWAGELNTEAFF. In DNA, the CDR3 is TGTGCCAGTACTTTTTGGGCAGGGGAATTGAACACTGAAGCTTTCTTT.

There are many counts of this clonotype. CDR3 sequence (DNA): TGCAGTGCTAGAGATACAGGGGCAATTCAAGAGACCCAGTACTTC. Its protein is CSARDTGAIQETQYF. The rearrangement uses TRBV20-1 and TRBJ2-5, with 7 bases lining up with TRBD1. With V trimmed by 0 bases and J by 2 bases, 6 bases remained unmatched. CDR1 DFQATT and CDR2 SNEGSKA come from the germline V gene (reference sequence). CDR3 length: 15 residues.

This rearrangement joins TRBV12-3 or TRBV12-4 to TRBJ1-5; D gene ambiguous. This CDR3 is built from 16 residues. Trimming left V 6 bases short and J 0 bases short, with 15 bases between. The CDR3 region is CASSPWTDYSNQPQHF. The CDR3 coding sequence is TGTGCCAGCAGCCCCTGGACGGACTATAGCAATCAGCCCCAGCATTTT.